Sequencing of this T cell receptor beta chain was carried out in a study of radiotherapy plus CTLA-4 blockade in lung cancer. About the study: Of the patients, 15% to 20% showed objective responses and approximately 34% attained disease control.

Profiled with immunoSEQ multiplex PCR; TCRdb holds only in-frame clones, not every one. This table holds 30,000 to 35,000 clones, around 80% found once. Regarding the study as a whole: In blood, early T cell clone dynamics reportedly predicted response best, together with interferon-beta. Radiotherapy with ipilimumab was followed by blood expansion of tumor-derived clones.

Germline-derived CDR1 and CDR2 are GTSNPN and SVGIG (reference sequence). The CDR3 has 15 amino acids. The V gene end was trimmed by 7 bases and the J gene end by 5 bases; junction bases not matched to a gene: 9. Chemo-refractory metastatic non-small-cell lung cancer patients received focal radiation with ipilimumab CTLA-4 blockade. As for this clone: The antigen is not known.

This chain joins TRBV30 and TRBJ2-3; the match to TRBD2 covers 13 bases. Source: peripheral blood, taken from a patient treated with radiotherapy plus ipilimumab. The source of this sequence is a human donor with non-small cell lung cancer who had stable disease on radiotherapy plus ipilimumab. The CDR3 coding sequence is TGTGCCTTGAAACTAGCGGGGGGGCCCGGAGATACGCAGTATTTT. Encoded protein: CALKLAGGPGDTQYF.